The sequence of this T cell receptor (beta chain) was determined in a study of T cells in Graves' hyperthyroidism and ophthalmopathy. Study at large: Peripheral blood specimens were obtained at initial diagnosis, prior to any treatment.

In germline, CDR1 is SEHNR, CDR2 FQNEAQ (reference sequence). V lost 5 bases and J lost 3, with 17 bases in between. The CDR3 is made up of 15 amino acids. Uncontrolled infection, other autoimmune disease, pregnancy or lactation led to exclusion. General observations from the study: Expanded thyroid clonotypes (above 0.001) were mostly also found in blood.

RNA transcripts provided the source from which TCR beta CDR3 regions were amplified. HTBI primers were used for first-round RT-PCR of the TCR CDR3. MiXCR, run by TCRdb on the multiplex PCR reads, gives a single entry per CDR3 protein. This table holds some 350,000 distinct CDR3 sequences, around 14% found once. This clonotype was counted at least ten times. What it binds is not known. The rearrangement links TRBV7-9 to TRBJ2-7, with D perhaps matching TRBD1 (6 bases). The clonotype originates from a woman under 30 with Graves' hyperthyroidism that later progressed to Graves' ophthalmopathy. Sample: blood. The DNA of the CDR3 is TGTGCCAGCAGCGGCAAAGGGGGTTCTATCTACGAGCAGTACTTC. Protein product: CASSGKGGSIYEQYF.